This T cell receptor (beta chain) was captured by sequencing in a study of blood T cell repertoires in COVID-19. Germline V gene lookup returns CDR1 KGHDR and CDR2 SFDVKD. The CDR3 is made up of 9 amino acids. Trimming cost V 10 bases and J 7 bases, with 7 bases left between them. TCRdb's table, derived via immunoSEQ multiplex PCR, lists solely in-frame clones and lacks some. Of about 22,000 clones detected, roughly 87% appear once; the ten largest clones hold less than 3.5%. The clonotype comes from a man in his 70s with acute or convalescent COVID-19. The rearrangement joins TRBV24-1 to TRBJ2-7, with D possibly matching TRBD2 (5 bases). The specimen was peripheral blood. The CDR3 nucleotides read TGTGCCACGAGGAGGGAGCAGTACTTC. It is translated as CATRREQYF.